Below are 30 T cell receptor beta chains sequenced from a single sample in a study of blood T cell repertoires in COVID-19. The repertoire was sequenced with immunoSEQ multiplex PCR; TCRdb's copy has only in-frame clones and lacks some. The repertoire holds 25,000 to 35,000 clones, approximately 85% seen once, with about 9.7% in the top ten. The sequenced material came from peripheral blood. The source is a man of 80 years or more with active COVID-19.

The chain carries TRBV6-5 and TRBJ2-7; TRBD1 agrees at 7 bases. Per germline, CDR1 MNHEY and CDR2 SVGAGI. This CDR3 has 14 amino acids. V was pared by 4 bases and J by 4 bases, with 7 bases of the junction left unmatched. In DNA, the CDR3 is TGTGCCAGCAGTTCGGGACAGATTCCTTACGAGCAGTACTTC. Amino acid sequence: CASSSGQIPYEQYF.

This rearrangement joins TRBV28 to TRBJ2-4; 9 bases fit TRBD1. J lost 7 bases, V lost 2 bases, and 3 bases had no gene match. The CDR3 sequence is 14 residues long. Germline CDR1 reads MDHEN; CDR2 reads SYDVKM. The CDR3 region is CASSLGTGMNIQYF. DNA for the CDR3: TGTGCCAGCAGTTTAGGGACAGGGATGAACATTCAGTACTTC.

In its sample, this clone was seen a few times. The CDR3 loop reads CASSPPAYEQYF. Written as DNA, the CDR3 is TGCGCCAGCAGCCCTCCGGCCTACGAGCAGTACTTC. The chain carries TRBV5-1 and TRBJ2-7; D gene uncertain. This CDR3 region has 12 residues. CDR1 and CDR2 (germline): SGHRS, YFSETQ. V lost 4 bases to trimming and J lost 2 bases, with 7 bases between them.

The chain joins TRBV5-4 to TRBJ2-5; 12 nucleotides align to TRBD2. V shed 4 bases and J 5 bases; nucleotides not matched to a gene: 6. The CDR3 totals 15 residues. Looked up from germline, CDR1 is SGHNT and CDR2 is YYREEE (reference sequence). The CDR3 DNA reads as TGTGCCAGCAGCGAAAGACTAGCGGGGGCGGAGACCCAGTACTTC. It codes for CASSERLAGAETQYF.

The chain combines TRBV3-1 (or the pseudogene TRBV3-2) with TRBJ1-2, with D hard to call. Germline V gene sequence: CDR1 LGHDT, CDR2 YNNKEL (reference sequence). This CDR3 has 13 residues. V was pared by 4 bases and J by 5 bases, with 11 bases between. The CDR3 is CASSPFQEYGYTF. CDR3 coding DNA: TGTGCCAGCAGCCCCTTCCAGGAATATGGCTACACCTTC.

The chain has TRBV19 and TRBJ1-5; D is undetermined. The germline V gene has CDR1 LNHDA and CDR2 SQIVND (reference sequence). The V end lost 10 bases, the J end lost 4 bases, and 17 bases lay between the germline ends. The CDR3 loop spans 14 amino acids. CDR3 amino acids: CATRSWEWNQPQHF. The CDR3 DNA reads TGTGCCACCCGGTCCTGGGAGTGGAATCAGCCCCAGCATTTT.

V gene TRBV7-2 combines with J gene TRBJ2-3, with 8 bases identical to TRBD2. From germline, CDR1 is SGHTA and CDR2 FQGNSA. V dropped 0 bases and J dropped 2; count of bases not matched to a gene: 7. The CDR3 runs 17 residues. The chain's CDR3 is CASSLASSGADTDTQYF. In nucleotides, the CDR3 is TGTGCCAGCAGCTTAGCAAGTAGCGGGGCCGACACAGATACGCAGTATTTT.

The chain uses TRBV18 and TRBJ1-6; D ambiguous. The CDR3 runs 14 residues. Trimming removed 2 bases from V and 10 bases from J, with 12 bases in between. In germline, CDR1 is KGHSH, CDR2 LQKENI. The CDR3 DNA sequence: TGTGCCAGCTCACCAATGGGCGGGGAATCACCCCTCCACTTT. It yields the protein CASSPMGGESPLHF.

This sequence joins TRBV9 and TRBJ2-3; a weak D match, TRBD2 (6 bases). The V end lost 3 bases, the J end lost 6 bases, and 17 bases lay between the germline ends. CDR3 length: 15 amino acids. Germline values: CDR1 SGDLS, CDR2 YYNGEE. The CDR3 region is CASSARPGVGDTQYF. The CDR3 coding sequence is TGTGCCAGCAGCGCCCGTCCGGGGGTAGGCGATACGCAGTATTTT.

The chain joins TRBV12-3 or TRBV12-4 to TRBJ1-6; D remains ambiguous. The CDR3 length is 13 residues. With 5 bases removed from V and 10 bases from J, the gap between germline ends came to 12 bases. CDR3 loop: CASSNSSASPLHF. DNA of the CDR3: TGTGCCAGCAGTAACAGTAGTGCCTCACCCCTCCACTTT.

This clone showed up just a few times. The chain couples TRBV9 to TRBJ2-1; D ambiguous. Trimming took off 0 bases at V and 4 bases at J, with 11 bases between the two ends. There are 15 residues in the CDR3. Germline CDR1 and CDR2: SGDLS and YYNGEE. The CDR3 DNA is TGTGCCAGCAGCGTAGCCTCGGGTGGGTACAATGAGCAGTTCTTC. It codes for CASSVASGGYNEQFF.

The rearrangement uses TRBV7-2 and TRBJ2-5; possibly TRBD2 for D (5 bases). Per germline, CDR1 SGHTA and CDR2 FQGNSA. V was clipped by 6 bases and J by 2 bases, with 16 bases between them. The CDR3 is made up of 15 amino acids. CDR3: CASSYDSPGQETQYF. For the CDR3, the DNA is TGTGCCAGCAGTTACGACTCTCCGGGGCAAGAGACCCAGTACTTC. Filled out from reference TRBV7-2 and TRBJ2-5, the complete variable domain reads GAGVSQSPSNKVTEKGKDVELRCDPISGHTALYWYRQSLGQGLEFLIYFQGNSAPDKSGLPSDRFSAERTGGSVSTLTIQRTQQEDSAVYLCASSYDSPGQETQYFGPGTRLLVL.

The chain has TRBV9 and TRBJ2-1, with 7 bases that match TRBD2. The CDR3 sequence is 15 residues long. The trim removed 0 bases at V and 4 bases at J, leaving 4 bases unmatched. Germline-derived CDR1 and CDR2 are SGDLS and YYNGEE. The CDR3 nucleotides read TGTGCCAGCAGCGTAGGGTCGGGGGGTTACAATGAGCAGTTCTTC. Translating it yields CASSVGSGGYNEQFF.

CDR3 loop: CASSPRDSQNSPLHF. CDR3 in DNA: TGTGCCAGCTCACCTAGGGACAGCCAGAATTCACCCCTCCACTTT. This chain connects TRBV18 to TRBJ1-6; 7 nucleotides align to TRBD1. Germline-derived CDR1 and CDR2 are KGHSH and LQKENI. The CDR3 has 15 residues. The junction had 6 bases not matched to a gene; V was cut back by 3 bases and J by 7 bases.

The V call is TRBV2, the J call TRBJ2-7; D might be TRBD2 (6 bases). CDR1 and CDR2 (germline): SNHLY, FYNNEI. V shed 1 base and J shed 4 bases, with 17 bases lying between them. The CDR3 contains 16 residues. CDR3 sequence reads: CASSEGGGVLSYEQYF. The CDR3 DNA follows: TGTGCCAGCAGTGAAGGCGGAGGGGTACTCTCTTACGAGCAGTACTTC. Combining the CDR3 with reference TRBV2 and TRBJ2-7 gives the whole variable domain EPEVTQTPSHQVTQMGQEVILRCVPISNHLYFYWYRQILGQKVEFLVSFYNNEISEKSEIFDDQFSVERPDGSNFTLKIRSTKLEDSAMYFCASSEGGGVLSYEQYFGPGTRLTVT.

This clone was picked up one time. The rearrangement joins TRBV4-1 to TRBJ2-4, with 7 bases that match TRBD1. Per germline, CDR1 MGHRA and CDR2 YSYEKL. Trimming at V came to 5 bases and at J to 4 bases, leaving 5 bases not matched to a gene. CDR3 length: 14 amino acids. In DNA form, the CDR3 reads TGCGCCAGCAGCGATCGACAGGGAAAAAACATTCAGTACTTC. This encodes CASSDRQGKNIQYF.

The rearrangement links TRBV1 to TRBJ2-1; the table's D call TRBD1 went unverified against the DNA. TRBV1 corresponds to a pseudogene. CDR3 length: 20 amino acids. CDR3 in DNA: TGCACCAGCAGCCAAGATAGGGGATCCGACAGGGAATTTTCCTACAATGAGCAGTTCTTC. It yields the protein CTSSQDRGSDREFSYNEQFF.

The chain combines TRBV30 with TRBJ1-4; 8 bases line up with TRBD1. Germline V CDR1 and CDR2: GTSNPN, SVGIG (reference sequence). The CDR3 spans 13 residues. Trimming at V came to 1 base and at J to 7 bases, leaving 2 bases not matched to a gene. CDR3 sequence: CAWSGTGSEKLFF. The CDR3 nucleotides read TGTGCCTGGAGTGGGACAGGGTCTGAAAAACTGTTTTTT.

The rearrangement uses TRBV29-1 and TRBJ1-2; possibly TRBD1 for D (5 bases). V dropped 7 bases and J dropped 4 bases, with 19 bases sitting between them. This CDR3 spans 14 amino acids. CDR1 is SQVTM, CDR2 ANQGSEA, per germline. CDR3 sequence reads: CSGTGGTDSYGYTF. CDR3 nucleotide sequence: TGCAGCGGTACCGGGGGAACAGATTCCTATGGCTACACCTTC.

CDR3 DNA: TGTGCCAGCAGCTCCCGGACAGATGGGCCTGAGCAGTACTTC. Translating gives CASSSRTDGPEQYF. This chain joins TRBV7-9 and TRBJ2-7, with a possible D match to TRBD1 (6 bases). Germline values: CDR1 SEHNR, CDR2 FQNEAQ (reference sequence). CDR3 length: 14 amino acids. With 4 bases removed from V and 7 bases from J, the gap between germline ends came to 17 bases.

The chain is built from TRBV19 and TRBJ2-2; 9 nucleotides line up with TRBD1. Per germline, CDR1 LNHDA and CDR2 SQIVND (reference sequence). This CDR3 has 17 amino acids. V shed 5 bases and J 0 bases; nucleotides not matched to a gene: 7. CDR3 coding DNA: TGTGCCAGTAGTTCCGGGACAGGGTTCGCGAACACCGGGGAGCTGTTTTTT. Protein product: CASSSGTGFANTGELFF.

This chain connects TRBV12-3 or TRBV12-4 to TRBJ2-7, with 7 nucleotides matching TRBD2. CDR3 size: 13 residues. J lost 3 bases, V lost 4 bases, and 3 bases had no gene match. The CDR3 region has the DNA TGTGCCAGCAGTTCCTGGGAGGGCTACGAGCAGTACTTC. Its protein is CASSSWEGYEQYF.

V gene TRBV18 combines with J gene TRBJ2-3; TRBD2 matches 10 bases. Germline V CDR1 and CDR2: KGHSH, LQKENI. CDR3 size: 17 residues. Trimming took 3 bases from V and 4 from J; bases not matched to a gene: 10. The CDR3 bases are TGTGCCAGCTCACCGTTGTCCAGCGGGGGGGCCGCAGATACGCAGTATTTT. It specifies CASSPLSSGGAADTQYF.

The gene calls are TRBV10-3 and TRBJ2-7; perhaps TRBD1 as D (6 bases). Germline CDR1 reads ENHRY; CDR2 reads SYGVKD. CDR3 length: 13 amino acids. Trimming shortened V by 4 bases and J by 2 bases, and 9 bases separated the two germline ends. The CDR3 loop reads CAISVRGTYEQYF. CDR3 nucleotides: TGTGCCATCAGTGTCAGGGGCACCTACGAGCAGTACTTC.

The V and J genes are TRBV5-3 and TRBJ2-1; 9 bases align to TRBD2. TRBV5-3 is an ORF for which the function is uncertain. The CDR3 covers 18 residues. V dropped 4 bases and J dropped 0; count of bases not matched to a gene: 11. The CDR3 DNA reads as TGTGCCAGAAGCCGAGGACTAGCGACCTCCAGCTCCTACAATGAGCAGTTCTTC. Translating it yields CARSRGLATSSSYNEQFF.

Written as DNA, the CDR3 is TGTGCCAGCAGCTCCGAGACGAGCGACACTGAAGCTTTCTTT. As protein: CASSSETSDTEAFF. The chain combines TRBV5-4 with TRBJ1-1; no definite D call. V lost 3 bases and J lost 3, with 12 bases in between. The CDR3 is made up of 14 amino acids. Per germline, CDR1 SGHNT and CDR2 YYREEE (reference sequence). The full variable domain, in which reference TRBV5-4 and TRBJ1-1 provide the parts outside the CDR3, is ETGVTQSPTHLIKTRGQQVTLRCSSQSGHNTVSWYQQALGQGPQFIFQYYREEENGRGNFPPRFSGLQFPNYSSELNVNALELDDSALYLCASSSETSDTEAFFGQGTRLTVV.

J is TRBJ2-1 and V is TRBV20-1; a weak D match, TRBD2 (6 bases). The V end lost 3 bases, the J end lost 8 bases, and 8 bases lay between the germline ends. CDR3 length: 11 residues. Germline V gene lookup returns CDR1 DFQATT and CDR2 SNEGSKA (reference sequence). The CDR3 region has the DNA TGCAGTGCTAGTAGCGGTTATGAGCAGTTCTTC. Translation gives CSASSGYEQFF.

CDR3 bases: TGTGCCAGCAGCGCACTACAGGGGGCCCTCACCGGGGAGCTGTTTTTT. It is translated as CASSALQGALTGELFF. This sequence joins TRBV9 and TRBJ2-2; 9 bases are shared with TRBD1. CDR3 length: 16 amino acids. Germline loops: CDR1 SGDLS, CDR2 YYNGEE. V shed 3 bases, J shed 4 bases, and the junction held 7 bases outside the gene matches. Full variable domain (rest looked up from reference TRBV9 and TRBJ2-2): DSGVTQTPKHLITATGQRVTLRCSPRSGDLSVYWYQQSLDQGLQFLIQYYNGEERAKGNILERFSAQQFPDLHSELNLSSLELGDSALYFCASSALQGALTGELFFGEGSRLTVL.

The rearrangement uses TRBV7-9 and TRBJ2-3; the D gene is possibly TRBD1 (5 bases). Trimming took off 4 bases at V and 5 bases at J, with 13 bases between the two ends. Germline V gene lookup returns CDR1 SEHNR and CDR2 FQNEAQ (reference sequence). This CDR3 has 14 residues. CDR3 amino acids: CASSWPERGDTQYF. The CDR3 nucleotides read TGTGCCAGCAGCTGGCCGGAAAGGGGAGATACGCAGTATTTT.

The chain joins TRBV7-9 to TRBJ1-6; D is undetermined. Germline CDR1 and CDR2: SEHNR and FQNEAQ (reference sequence). The CDR3 loop spans 14 amino acids. The V gene lost 5 bases and the J gene lost 0 bases, with 5 bases spanning the gap. The chain's CDR3 is CASSGSSYNSPLHF. The CDR3 bases are TGTGCCAGCAGCGGGAGCTCCTATAATTCACCCCTCCACTTT.